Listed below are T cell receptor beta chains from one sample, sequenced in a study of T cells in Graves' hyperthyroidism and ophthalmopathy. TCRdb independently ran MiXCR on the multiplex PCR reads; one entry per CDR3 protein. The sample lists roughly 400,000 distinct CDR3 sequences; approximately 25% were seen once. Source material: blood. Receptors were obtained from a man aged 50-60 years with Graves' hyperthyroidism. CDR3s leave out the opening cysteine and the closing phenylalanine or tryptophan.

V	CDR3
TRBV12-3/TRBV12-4	ASSLKGHNQPQH
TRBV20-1	SARGLAGGNEQF
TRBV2	ASMGLAGVDTQY
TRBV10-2	ASSESPYFHLH
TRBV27	ASSFFSPGLAGQETQY
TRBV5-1	ASSLTGTGVVNEQF
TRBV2	ASSRSNPNQPQH
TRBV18	ASSPTSWTGELF
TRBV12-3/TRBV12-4	ASSLATSGAKNIQY
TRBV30	AWSVTGGGTDTQY
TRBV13	ASSWTGVSYNEQF
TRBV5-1	ASSLDPGGGYEQY
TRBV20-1	SARATGRPNIQY
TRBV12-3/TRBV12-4	ASTGQAYEQY
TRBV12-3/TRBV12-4	ASSLALGDEQF
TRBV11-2	ASSHQFRDRGNEQF
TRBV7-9	ASSTPGSSYEQY
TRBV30	AWSVGNEFTDTQY
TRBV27	ASSLGTSAGYEQY
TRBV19	ASEGEGQDFNYGYT
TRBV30	AWSGASVSNEQF
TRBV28	ASSNRGVTGELF
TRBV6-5	ASSYSGLAGKDEQY
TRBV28	ASSLGRDQPQH
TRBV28	ASSSPVGGRYEQY
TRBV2	ASSEAGGPHEQY
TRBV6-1	ASSATGAKNIQY
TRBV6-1	ASSPRLAGVHEQY
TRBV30	AWSYSTGELF
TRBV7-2	ASSLVPGQYNSPLH
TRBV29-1	SVEDNRGETQY
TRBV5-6	ASSLTTIGYYEQY
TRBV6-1	ASVDFPKNTIY
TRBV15	ATSRLAGGPDTQY
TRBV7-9	ASSSRRASGNTGELF
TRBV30	AWSRGGNTEAF
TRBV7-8	ASSAQNSYNEQF
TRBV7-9	ASSFGGAVTGELF
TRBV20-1	SAIDSYEQY
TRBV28	ASSSPDRRYGYT
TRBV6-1	ASKTGALNTGELS
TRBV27	ASSSRLGRREETQY
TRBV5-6	ASSSTGSDTQY
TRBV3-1	ASSQGDRGRYNEQF
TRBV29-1	SVALAASGRAYEQY